This entry is about one T cell receptor (beta chain). Antigen specificity is unknown. The data were taken from a study of CD8+CD57+ T cells in acquired aplastic anemia. Between the trimmed V and J ends, which lost 4 bases and 6 bases, there was a span of 15 bases. Germline V lookup: CDR1 SGHTA, CDR2 FQGNSA. This CDR3 is built from 14 residues. Genomic DNA templated the TCR beta VDJ and CDR3 profiling. TCRdb redid the calling of the reads with MiXCR, one entry per CDR3 protein. This table has some 68,000 distinct CDR3 sequences, roughly half appearing once. Regarding the study as a whole: Shared by patients and controls, just under 30 CD8+ CDR3s were abundant in patients.

J is TRBJ1-2 and V is TRBV7-2; D gene uncertain. The sequencing input was sorted CD4+, CD8+, or CD8+CD57+ T cells (not recorded which) from PBMCs. The sequence came from a human donor in good health, serving as a control. CDR3 loop: CASSSRGGLNGYTF. The DNA for the CDR3 is TGTGCCAGCAGCTCCCGGGGAGGCTTGAATGGCTACACCTTC.